Listed below are T cell receptor beta chains from one sample, sequenced in a study of T cell responses to AZD1222 COVID-19 vaccine. TCRdb keeps only in-frame clones here, not all; method: immunoSEQ multiplex PCR. Here the sample spans around 100,000 clones, roughly 90% being singletons. The sample here was peripheral blood, taken on day 0 of AZD1222 vaccination. The receptors stem from an adult in good health. Each CDR3 is given without its conserved first and last residue.

CDR3 length: 12
J gene: TRBJ1-1
V gene: TRBV5-1
CDR3 protein: ASSAGDRNTEAF

CDR3 length: 18
J gene: TRBJ2-2
V gene: TRBV24-1
CDR3 protein: ATSDLRFSGRALDTGELF

CDR3 length: 14
J gene: TRBJ2-1
V gene: TRBV7-8
CDR3 protein: ASSPLVAASYNEQF

CDR3 length: 14
J gene: TRBJ2-2
V gene: TRBV5-1
CDR3 protein: ASSPRTGGATGELF

CDR3 length: 13
J gene: TRBJ2-1
V gene: TRBV11-2
CDR3 protein: ASSLEARANNEQF

CDR3 length: 12
J gene: TRBJ1-2
V gene: TRBV11-2
CDR3 protein: ASRSVGRVYGYT

CDR3 length: 12
J gene: TRBJ1-5
V gene: TRBV7-9
CDR3 protein: ASSLESGGQPQH

CDR3 length: 12
J gene: TRBJ2-7
V gene: TRBV28
CDR3 protein: ASSLGQGSYEQY

CDR3 length: 11
J gene: TRBJ2-7
V gene: TRBV16
CDR3 protein: ASSQYSSYEQY

CDR3 length: 12
J gene: TRBJ1-1
V gene: TRBV5-1
CDR3 protein: ASSLDGGLTEAF